A selection of T cell receptor beta chains follows, all from one sample in a study of blood T cell repertoires in COVID-19. Assay used: immunoSEQ multiplex PCR; TCRdb lists only in-frame clones, some missing. Among over 300,000 clones, roughly nine tenths were seen once, and the ten largest hold roughly 1.2%. Material for sequencing was peripheral blood. The receptors here all came from a man aged 40-49 years with acute or convalescent COVID-19. Both conserved end residues are part of each CDR3. D genes are given only for firm matches. Clone sizes are given selectively: once, few, many, or a class where the clone is expanded.

TRBJ2-1,-,TRBV3-1/TRBV3-2,16,-,TGTGCCAGCAGCCAAGGGCGTGGACTCCGCGGAAATGAGCAGTTCTTC,CASSQGRGLRGNEQFF
TRBJ2-7,TRBD2,TRBV19,13,-,TGTGCCAGTAGTCCCGGACTAGGAGGCGAGCAGTACTTC,CASSPGLGGEQYF
TRBJ2-7,TRBD2,TRBV6-1,19,-,TGTGCCAGCAGCGAAAAACTAGCGGGAGTTACTCCCAGCTCCTACGAGCAGTACTTC,CASSEKLAGVTPSSYEQYF
TRBJ2-7,-,TRBV7-8,12,-,TGTGCCAGCAGCTACCGCAGGGACGAGCAGTACTTC,CASSYRRDEQYF
TRBJ1-5,-,TRBV6-5,15,-,TGTGCCAGCAGTAACCGAAGGACGGGGAATCAGCCCCAGCATTTT,CASSNRRTGNQPQHF
TRBJ2-1,TRBD2,TRBV9,17,once,TGTGCCAGCAGCGTAGATCTAGGACTAGCATCTAGGAATGAGCAGTTCTTC,CASSVDLGLASRNEQFF
TRBJ1-1,-,TRBV15,14,-,TGTGCCACCAGCAGAGATCTTCGGGTCACTGAAGCTTTCTTT,CATSRDLRVTEAFF
TRBJ1-2,TRBD1,TRBV7-2,16,-,TGTGCCAGCAGCAAAGACAGGGACTCCGCTTTTGGGGGCTACACCTTC,CASSKDRDSAFGGYTF
TRBJ2-7,-,TRBV28,14,-,TGTGCCAGCAGACCCACAGGGTTGAGGAACGAGCAGTACTTC,CASRPTGLRNEQYF
TRBJ1-1,-,TRBV5-1,14,-,TGCGCCAGCAGCTTGGAGACAAGGAACACTGAAGCTTTCTTT,CASSLETRNTEAFF